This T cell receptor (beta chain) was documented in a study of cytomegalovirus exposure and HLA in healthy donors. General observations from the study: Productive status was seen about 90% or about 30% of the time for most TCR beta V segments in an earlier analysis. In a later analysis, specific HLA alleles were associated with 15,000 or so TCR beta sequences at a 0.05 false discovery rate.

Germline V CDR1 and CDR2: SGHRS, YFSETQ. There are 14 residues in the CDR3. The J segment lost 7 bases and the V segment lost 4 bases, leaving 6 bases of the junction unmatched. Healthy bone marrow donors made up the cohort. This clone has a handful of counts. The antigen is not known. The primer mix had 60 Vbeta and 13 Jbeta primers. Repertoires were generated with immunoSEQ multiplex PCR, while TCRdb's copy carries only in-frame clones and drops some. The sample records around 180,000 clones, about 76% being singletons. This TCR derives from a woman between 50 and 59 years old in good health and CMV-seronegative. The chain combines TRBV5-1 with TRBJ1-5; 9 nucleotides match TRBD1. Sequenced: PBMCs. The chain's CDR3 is CASSPGQGHQPQHF. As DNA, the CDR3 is TGCGCCAGCAGCCCGGGACAGGGTCACCAGCCCCAGCATTTT. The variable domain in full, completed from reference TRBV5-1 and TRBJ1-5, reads KAGVTQTPRYLIKTRGQQVTLSCSPISGHRSVSWYQQTPGQGLQFLFEYFSETQRNKGNFPGRFSGRQFSNSRSEMNVSTLELGDSALYLCASSPGQGHQPQHFGDGTRLSIL.